These 22 T cell receptor beta chains share one sample of origin, sequenced in a study of T cell repertoires in cytomegalovirus infection. Their specific antigens are unknown. One entry per CDR3 protein, called by TCRdb with MiXCR from the reads. The top ten hold roughly 13% of the sample, which has about 920,000 distinct CDR3 sequences, roughly 31% seen once. This material consisted of cultured CD8+ T cells from PBMCs, taken from culture after CMV antigen stimulation. These receptors came from a human donor in good health (CMV status not recorded). Some clones in this sample may be carry-over from other donors' samples.

This clonotype was seen many times. The chain uses TRBV7-2 and TRBJ2-3, with no clear D. Per germline, CDR1 SGHTA and CDR2 FQGNSA. V was trimmed by 2 bases and J by 2 bases, leaving 14 bases between them. This CDR3 spans 16 amino acids. CDR3 nucleotide sequence: TGTGCCAGCAGCTTAAGAGCTGCACGCCCCACAGATACGCAGTATTTT. Translated, it gives CASSLRAARPTDTQYF.

This clonotype came up a few times. V and J are TRBV27 and TRBJ2-3, with a weak D call TRBD1 (7 bases). Germline V gives CDR1 MNHEY, CDR2 SMNVEV (reference sequence). Trimming cost V 6 bases and J 2 bases, with 12 bases left between them. The length of the CDR3 is 14 residues. DNA of the CDR3: TGTGCCAGCAGGCAGGGGGGCTACACAGATACGCAGTATTTT. Its translation is CASRQGGYTDTQYF.

This clonotype has ten or more counts. J is TRBJ2-2 and V is TRBV2; D call uncertain. The CDR3 spans 14 residues. With 4 bases removed from V and 6 bases from J, the gap between germline ends came to 12 bases. Germline lookup yields CDR1 SNHLY and CDR2 FYNNEI. In DNA, the CDR3 is TGTGCCAGCAGTGCGTCCGTTCTCGCCGGGGAGCTGTTTTTT. Protein sequence: CASSASVLAGELFF.

This clonotype was counted only a few times. The V and J genes are TRBV25-1 and TRBJ2-3, with D possibly TRBD1 on 5 matching bases. The CDR3 loop spans 16 amino acids. Deletions cut 1 base from V and 2 bases from J, with 13 bases between. CDR1 and CDR2 (germline): MGHDK, SYGVNS. The CDR3 region has the DNA TGTGCCAGCAGTGAATTATGGGGCGAGGACACAGATACGCAGTATTTT. Translated: CASSELWGEDTDTQYF.

Here the CDR3 DNA reads TGTGCCAGCTCACCCGGGCCTCTACTTTCCGATGGCTACACCTTC. Translated: CASSPGPLLSDGYTF. The V gene is TRBV18, the J gene TRBJ1-2; the D is unclear. The germline gives CDR1 KGHSH, CDR2 LQKENI. This CDR3 is built from 15 residues. V was clipped by 3 bases and J by 6 bases, with 17 bases between them.

Remarks on this clonotype: A much larger clone differs by one base, so this may be a read error. The chain couples TRBV6-5 to TRBJ2-1, with a possible D match to TRBD2 (5 bases). From germline, CDR1 is MNHEY and CDR2 SVGAGI. This CDR3 comprises 11 residues. Deletions cut 10 bases from V and 10 bases from J, with 14 bases between. CDR3 sequence (DNA): TGTGCCAACAGAGTACCGGGAGAGCAGTTCTTC. This sequence encodes CANRVPGEQFF.

This chain uses TRBV7-9 with TRBJ1-1; D is undetermined. V was shortened by 4 bases and J by 6 bases, with 12 bases between the two germline ends. The CDR3 consists of 13 residues. From germline, CDR1 is SEHNR and CDR2 FQNEAQ (reference sequence). The CDR3 coding sequence is TGTGCCAGCAGCTCCCATTTTATCCCTGAAGCTTTCTTT. Encoded protein: CASSSHFIPEAFF.

This CDR3 reads CASSEALGSSYEQYF. The CDR3 DNA follows: TGTGCCAGCAGTGAAGCGCTGGGGAGCTCCTACGAGCAGTACTTC. V and J are TRBV6-1 and TRBJ2-7; tentative D call: TRBD2 (5 bases). The V gene lost 0 bases and the J gene lost 0 bases, with 9 bases spanning the gap. CDR1 MNHNS and CDR2 SASEGT come from the germline V gene. The CDR3 covers 15 residues.

To note about this clonotype: The junction differs from germline at one of its ends, possibly a read error. The rearrangement joins TRBV19 to TRBJ1-1, with TRBD1 matching over 9 bases. CDR1 is LNHDA and CDR2 is SQIVND in the germline V gene (reference sequence). The CDR3 covers 16 residues. CDR3 DNA sequence: TGTGCCAGTAGTATCTTGACAGGGGGGAAGAACACTAAAGCTTTCTTT. Its protein is CASSILTGGKNTKAFF.

This clonotype has just a few counts. The rearrangement uses TRBV2 and TRBJ2-5; 9 nucleotides agree with TRBD1. The CDR3 has 14 amino acids. J lost 3 bases, V lost 7 bases, and 6 bases had no gene match. Per germline, CDR1 SNHLY and CDR2 FYNNEI. CDR3 residues: CASTPGQGKETQYF. For the CDR3, the DNA is TGTGCCAGCACCCCGGGACAGGGAAAAGAGACCCAGTACTTC.

V usage is TRBV7-4 and J usage is TRBJ1-1, with no clear D. Looked up from germline, CDR1 is SGHVT and CDR2 is SQSDAQ. The CDR3 spans 13 residues. V was pared by 7 bases and J by 5 bases, with 14 bases between. CDR3: CASTSPLRTEAFF. CDR3 bases: TGTGCCAGCACCTCCCCCCTTCGGACTGAAGCTTTCTTT.

The chain is built from TRBV5-4 and TRBJ2-5; no reliable D call. V dropped 1 base and J dropped 4 bases, with 17 bases sitting between them. Germline V gene lookup returns CDR1 SGHNT and CDR2 YYREEE (reference sequence). CDR3 length: 16 amino acids. CDR3 sequence: CASSLKRELGLETQYF. CDR3 DNA: TGTGCCAGCAGCTTGAAGCGTGAGCTAGGGTTAGAGACCCAGTACTTC.

V usage is TRBV7-9 and J usage is TRBJ2-7; TRBD2 matches at 12 bases. The junction had 3 bases not matched to a gene; V was cut back by 4 bases and J by 5 bases. The CDR3 extends over 14 amino acids. Germline V lookup: CDR1 SEHNR, CDR2 FQNEAQ (reference sequence). The CDR3 spells CASSSLAGGDEQYF. The CDR3 nucleotides are TGTGCCAGCAGCTCTCTAGCGGGGGGGGACGAGCAGTACTTC.

This clonotype was found many times. This chain connects TRBV7-2 to TRBJ2-1, with TRBD1 matching over 9 bases. V gave up 5 bases and J gave up 7 bases; unmatched junction bases: 12. Germline loops: CDR1 SGHTA, CDR2 FQGNSA. The CDR3 consists of 16 residues. The CDR3 region has the DNA TGTGCCAGCAGCCGTCCGGACAGGGGTGTGGGGAATGAGCAGTTCTTC. As protein: CASSRPDRGVGNEQFF.

The V gene is TRBV27, the J gene TRBJ1-4; D unresolved. This CDR3 comprises 15 residues. Germline V gene lookup returns CDR1 MNHEY and CDR2 SMNVEV (reference sequence). V was pared by 6 bases and J by 6 bases, with 17 bases between. In DNA form, the CDR3 reads TGTGCCAGCAGCCTCATGACCCGACCCTATGAAAAACTGTTTTTT. It encodes CASSLMTRPYEKLFF.

CDR3 residues: CSAEDRDSGNTIYF. In DNA, the CDR3 is TGCAGTGCAGAAGACAGGGACTCTGGAAACACCATATATTTT. V and J are TRBV20-1 and TRBJ1-3, with 7 bases lining up with TRBD1. The CDR3 loop spans 14 amino acids. With 6 bases clipped from V and 0 bases from J, the junction kept 5 bases outside the gene matches. Germline assignment: CDR1 DFQATT and CDR2 SNEGSKA (reference sequence).

This clonotype was counted many times. The gene calls are TRBV7-2 and TRBJ2-2; no clear D. The CDR3 runs to 13 residues. Trimming removed 3 bases at V and 8 bases at J, with 10 bases between. Germline CDR1 and CDR2: SGHTA and FQGNSA. CDR3 bases: TGTGCCAGCAGCTTCGGCGTATTGGGGGAGCTGTTTTTT. This codes for CASSFGVLGELFF.

This clonotype was found many times. CDR3 coding DNA: TGTGCCAGCAGCTTAGTGGATCGTCTCTGGGGGGGGTCCTACAATGAGCAGTTCTTC. This gives the protein CASSLVDRLWGGSYNEQFF. V and J are TRBV7-9 and TRBJ2-1, with 7 bases aligning to TRBD2. Per the germline V gene, CDR1 is SEHNR and CDR2 is FQNEAQ (reference sequence). Trimming took 1 base from V and 1 from J; bases not matched to a gene: 13. The CDR3 runs to 19 residues.

The chain carries TRBV27 and TRBJ1-4; 11 nucleotides agree with TRBD1. Losses at the gene ends were 4 bases for V and 7 bases for J; bases not matched to a gene: 8. This CDR3 comprises 16 residues. CDR1 and CDR2 (germline): MNHEY, SMNVEV (reference sequence). The CDR3 spells CASSSLPGQGGEKLFF. The CDR3 DNA reads as TGTGCCAGCAGTTCCCTACCGGGACAGGGGGGTGAAAAACTGTTTTTT.

The J gene is TRBJ1-1, the V gene TRBV11-2; D remains unclear. Germline V CDR1 and CDR2: SGHAT, FQNNGV. This CDR3 region has 16 residues. V gave up 2 bases and J gave up 2 bases, with 15 bases separating them. CDR3 residues: CASSLSGNPGNTEAFF. For the CDR3, the DNA is TGTGCCAGCAGCTTATCTGGGAACCCGGGAAACACTGAAGCTTTCTTT.

Worth noting for this clonotype: The CDR3 end shows no conserved phenylalanine or tryptophan, and so a read error is likely. The chain couples TRBV7-2 to TRBJ2-6; possible D gene TRBD2, 5 bases. The CDR3 extends over 15 amino acids. V dropped 3 bases and J dropped 1 base, with 7 bases sitting between them. From germline, CDR1 is SGHTA and CDR2 FQGNSA. CDR3 DNA: TGTGCCAGCAGCTTCCCGGGGTCTGGGGCCAACGTCCTGACTTCC. Amino acid sequence: CASSFPGSGANVLTS.

This clonotype occurred a few times. The chain has TRBV12-3 or TRBV12-4 and TRBJ1-4; D is unresolved. This CDR3 is 13 amino acids long. Between the trimmed V and J ends, which lost 8 bases and 4 bases, there was a span of 11 bases. The CDR3 is CASAPAINEKLFF. CDR3 nucleotide sequence: TGTGCCAGCGCCCCCGCCATTAATGAAAAACTGTTTTTT.